This T cell receptor (beta chain) was identified during a study of blood T cell repertoires in COVID-19 (dated by TCRdb to 2018 to 2020). For context, the study as a whole: Samples from collaborators originated in the United States, Italy and Spain and spanned both the acute and convalescent phases of COVID-19. A de-identified subject ID, COVID-19 status, age in years and sex were almost always included in the sample metadata. Where available, HLA class I and class II types were obtained from metadata supplied by the sample provider rather than from assay-based typing. A freely available public database, intended as a resource for researchers studying the immune response to SARS-CoV-2, is where the repertoires were released. The samples were drawn from the first 160 participants of the ongoing ImmuneRACE study and from some 1,300 subjects provided by 6 global collaborators. Deeply sampled blood TCRbeta repertoires from subjects exposed to, actively infected with, or recovered from COVID-19 were included in the dataset. The material from the prospective study consisted of cDNA or gDNA derived from T cells, B-cell-depleted T cells, or PBMCs.

TCRbeta CDR3 regions were amplified from genomic DNA using the immunoSEQ Assay, a bias-controlled multiplex PCR. In the original analysis: Nucleated cell counts per sample were estimated from amplification of reference gene primers within the assay. Sequence reads were collapsed and filtered to measure the absolute abundance of every unique TCRbeta CDR3 rearrangement. Productive Simpson clonality was computed per sample as the square root of Simpson's diversity index over productive rearrangements. The immuneACCESS repertoire file appears here via TCRdb, limited to in-frame rearrangements. These files lack a portion of the clones; in checked studies, under half of the deficit traces to unresolved V genes, and the cause of the others is not known. V, J and clone size were drawn from that table, and D and trimming were deduced from the DNA. Within this sample are fewer than 65,000 clones, with more than 80% of them counted one time only. The top ten clones comprise 1% to 1.5% of the sample.

Results and caveats for the whole study, not just this receptor: Clinical and demographic metadata were provided uncurated, with the amount varying by source and participant.

As for this clone: It has no known antigen specificity. No much larger clonotype is one base removed from it; base qualities were not supplied.

The collaborating institutions used their own protocols to collect whole blood in K2EDTA tubes. For TCRbeta analysis, collaborator samples were shipped as frozen whole blood, as isolated PBMCs, or as DNA extracted from either sample type. The sequencing sample was made of peripheral blood. The clonotype originates from a woman aged 80 or older with acute or convalescent COVID-19.

This receptor has the CDR3 CASSPSDRGGQPQHF. In nucleotides, the sequence is TGTGCCAGCAGCCCTTCGGACAGGGGAGGCCAGCCCCAGCATTTT. The chain is made from TRBV3-1 (or the pseudogene TRBV3-2) and TRBJ1-5, and TRBD1 matches 9 of the central bases. The germline V gene (reference sequence) supplies CDR1 LGHDT and CDR2 YNNKEL. The CDR3 measures 15 amino acids from cysteine to phenylalanine. Here the CDR3 DNA is all that survives: 45 bases in frame from base 1. Trimming takes 4 bases off V and 7 bases off J; junction bases not matched to a gene: 8.